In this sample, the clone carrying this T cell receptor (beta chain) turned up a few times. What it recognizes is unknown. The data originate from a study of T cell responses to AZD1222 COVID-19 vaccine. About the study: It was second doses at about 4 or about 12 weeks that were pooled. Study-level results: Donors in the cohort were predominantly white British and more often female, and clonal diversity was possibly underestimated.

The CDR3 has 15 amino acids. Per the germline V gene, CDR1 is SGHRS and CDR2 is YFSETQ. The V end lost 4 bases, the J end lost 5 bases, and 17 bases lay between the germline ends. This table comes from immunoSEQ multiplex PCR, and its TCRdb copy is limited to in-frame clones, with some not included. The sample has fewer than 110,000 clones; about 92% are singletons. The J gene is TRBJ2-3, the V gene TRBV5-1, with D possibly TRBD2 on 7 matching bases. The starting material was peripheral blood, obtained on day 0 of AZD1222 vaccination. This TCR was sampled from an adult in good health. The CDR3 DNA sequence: TGCGCCAGCAGCCCCTTGGGGGGGGGCGTAGATACGCAGTATTTT. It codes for CASSPLGGGVDTQYF.